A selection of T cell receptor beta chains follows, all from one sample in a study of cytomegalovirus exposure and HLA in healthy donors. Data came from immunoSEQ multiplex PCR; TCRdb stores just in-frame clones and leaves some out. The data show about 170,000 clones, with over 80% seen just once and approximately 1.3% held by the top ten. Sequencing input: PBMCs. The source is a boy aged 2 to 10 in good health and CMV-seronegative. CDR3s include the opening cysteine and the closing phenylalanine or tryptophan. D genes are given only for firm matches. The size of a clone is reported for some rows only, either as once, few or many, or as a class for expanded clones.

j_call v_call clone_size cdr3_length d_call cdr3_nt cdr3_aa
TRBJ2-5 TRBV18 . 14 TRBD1 TGTGCCAGCTCACCAAGTGGACAGGGAGAGACCCAGTACTTC CASSPSGQGETQYF
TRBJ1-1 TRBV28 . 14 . TGTGCCAGCAGTCCCATGGGGCCGAACACTGAAGCTTTCTTT CASSPMGPNTEAFF
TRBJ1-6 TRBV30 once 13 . TGTGCCTGGAGTGGAAAGGGGAATTCACCCCTCCACTTT CAWSGKGNSPLHF
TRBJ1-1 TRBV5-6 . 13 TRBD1 TGTGCCAGCAGCTTGCCGACAGGGACTGAAGCTTTCTTT CASSLPTGTEAFF
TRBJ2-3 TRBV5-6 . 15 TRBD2 TGTGCCAGCAGCGCCTCGGGGGGGGGCACAGATACGCAGTATTTT CASSASGGGTDTQYF
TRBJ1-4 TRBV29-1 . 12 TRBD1 TGCAGCGCAGGACAGGCGAGTGAAAAACTGTTTTTT CSAGQASEKLFF
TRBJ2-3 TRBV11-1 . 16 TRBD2 TGTGCCAGCAGCTTAGTCGGGCTAGCGGGCCCAGATACGCAGTATTTT CASSLVGLAGPDTQYF
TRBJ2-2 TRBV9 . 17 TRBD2 TGTGCCAGCAGGGACCCTTTGGCGGGGGGAGGCACCGGGGAGCTGTTTTTT CASRDPLAGGGTGELFF
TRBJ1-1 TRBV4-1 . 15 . TGCGCCAGCAGCCGATCACAGGCGTTGAACACTGAAGCTTTCTTT CASSRSQALNTEAFF
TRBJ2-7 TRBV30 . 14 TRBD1 TGTGCCTGGAGCTCCGGGACAGGGAGTTACGAGCAGTACTTC CAWSSGTGSYEQYF
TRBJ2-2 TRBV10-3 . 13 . TGTGCCATCAGTGAGTCGGTAGCCGGGGAGCTGTTTTTT CAISESVAGELFF
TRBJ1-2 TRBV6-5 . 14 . TGTGCCAGCAGTTACGCTGACACGAACTATGGCTACACCTTC CASSYADTNYGYTF
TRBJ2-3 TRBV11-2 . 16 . TGTGCCAGCAGCTTATCGGGCAGGGAAAGAACAGATACGCAGTATTTT CASSLSGRERTDTQYF
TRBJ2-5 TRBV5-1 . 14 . TGCGCCAGCAGCTTGACTATCCCTGAAGAGACCCAGTACTTC CASSLTIPEETQYF
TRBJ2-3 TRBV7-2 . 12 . TGTGCCAGCAGCCTCTACACAGATACGCAGTATTTT CASSLYTDTQYF
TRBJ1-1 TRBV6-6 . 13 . TGTGCCAGCAGCCGCGACACAGACACTGAAGCTTTCTTT CASSRDTDTEAFF
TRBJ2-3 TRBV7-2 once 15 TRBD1 TGTGCCAGCAGCGTGGACAGGGCGCGGGAAGGTACGCAGTATTTT CASSVDRAREGTQYF
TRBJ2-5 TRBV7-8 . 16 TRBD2 TGTGCCAGCAGCTGGAAACTAGCGGGAGTGGGAGAGACCCAGTACTTC CASSWKLAGVGETQYF
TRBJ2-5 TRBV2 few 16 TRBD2 TGTGCCAGCAGGCCCACCCCAGCGGGGGGGAGAGAGACCCAGTACTTC CASRPTPAGGRETQYF
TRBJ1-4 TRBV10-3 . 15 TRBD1 TGTGCCATCAGTGACTTTGGGACAGCAAATGAAAAACTGTTTTTT CAISDFGTANEKLFF
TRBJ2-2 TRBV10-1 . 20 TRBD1 TGCGCCAGCGACGTTTTAATCTCCGGACAGGGAGCTACGAACACCGGGGAGCTGTTTTTT CASDVLISGQGATNTGELFF
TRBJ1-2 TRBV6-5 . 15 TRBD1 TGTGCCAGCAGAGAACGGACAGGGATTCGGTATGGCTACACCTTC CASRERTGIRYGYTF
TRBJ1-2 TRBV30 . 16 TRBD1 TGTGCCTGGACCTTCCTTACGGGACAGGGGGCTAATGGCTACACCTTC CAWTFLTGQGANGYTF